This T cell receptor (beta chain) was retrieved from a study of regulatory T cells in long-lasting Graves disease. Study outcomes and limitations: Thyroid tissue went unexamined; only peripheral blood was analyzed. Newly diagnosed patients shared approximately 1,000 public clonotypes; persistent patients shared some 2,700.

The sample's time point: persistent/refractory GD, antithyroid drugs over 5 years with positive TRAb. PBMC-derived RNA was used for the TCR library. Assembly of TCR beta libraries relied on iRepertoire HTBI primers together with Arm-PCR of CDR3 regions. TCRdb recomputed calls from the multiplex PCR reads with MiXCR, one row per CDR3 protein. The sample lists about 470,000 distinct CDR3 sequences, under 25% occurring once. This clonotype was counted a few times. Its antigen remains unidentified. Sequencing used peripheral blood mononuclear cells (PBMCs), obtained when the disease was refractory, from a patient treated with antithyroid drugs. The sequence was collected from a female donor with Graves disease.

CDR3 nucleotides: TGTGCCAGCAGCCGCGACAGGGGATATTCACCCCTCCACTTT. Its translation: CASSRDRGYSPLHF. The V call is TRBV6-1, the J call TRBJ1-6; 8 bases agree with TRBD1. Germline CDR1 and CDR2: MNHNS and SASEGT. This CDR3 contains 14 residues. V lost 6 bases, J lost 8 bases, and 6 bases stayed unmatched.